The TCR beta chain under discussion was sequenced for a study of CD8+ T cells in alopecia areata. Extracted RNA was reverse transcribed into cDNA, the sequencing template. The data were produced by immunoSEQ multiplex PCR, yet TCRdb's version contains in-frame clones alone and is incomplete. This table has roughly 200,000 clones, roughly three fifths appearing once. This clonotype was sampled from a human donor in good health. Sequencing was done on a sample of CD8+ T cells sorted from blood.

Written as DNA, the CDR3 is TGCAGCGTTGAAGATCAATGGGAGCCTGGGGCCAACGTCCTGACTTTC. The encoded protein is CSVEDQWEPGANVLTF. The chain links TRBV29-1 to TRBJ2-6; maybe TRBD2 (5 bases). V lost 0 bases and J lost 2, with 11 bases in between. The CDR3 runs to 16 residues. Germline V gene lookup returns CDR1 SQVTM and CDR2 ANQGSEA.